Following are 30 T cell receptor beta chains from one sample sequenced in a study of graft-versus-host responses after intestinal transplantation. Processing was applied to graft tissue in order to liberate intraepithelial and lamina propria lymphocytes. Profiling relied on immunoSEQ multiplex PCR, and the TCRdb table lists in-frame clones only, not all of them. The sample contains some 12,000 clones, around three quarters of which appear only once. This specimen consisted of ileum tissue, obtained 23 days after intestinal transplant. The receptor set was obtained from a human patient who received an intestinal transplant, so some T cells may come from the graft donor.

The chain couples TRBV6-5 to TRBJ2-7; D is possibly TRBD2 (5 bases). CDR3 length equals 14 residues. The V gene's germline CDR1 is MNHEY and CDR2 SVGAGI. V lost 10 bases to trimming and J lost 2 bases, with 18 bases between them. CDR3 nucleotide sequence: TGTGCCATTTCCTACCCGGGATTCACCTACGAGCAGTACTTC. Its protein is CAISYPGFTYEQYF.

This chain connects TRBV5-8 to TRBJ2-2; D is possibly TRBD1 (5 bases). Trimming left V 3 bases short and J 4 bases short, with 13 bases between. This CDR3 contains 15 residues. Per the germline V gene, CDR1 is SGHTS and CDR2 is YDEGEE. CDR3 nucleotide sequence: TGTGCCAGCAGCTATAGGACATTCCTCACCGGGGAGCTGTTTTTT. It codes for CASSYRTFLTGELFF.

The chain is built from TRBV7-2 and TRBJ2-1; the D gene is possibly TRBD2 (6 bases). The CDR3 contains 15 residues. Trimming took 7 bases from V and 1 from J, leaving 14 bases between them. Germline CDR1 and CDR2: SGHTA and FQGNSA. This CDR3 reads CASIPGSGSYNEQFF. In DNA form, the CDR3 reads TGTGCCAGCATCCCGGGAAGCGGGTCCTACAATGAGCAGTTCTTC.

This rearrangement joins TRBV6-1 to TRBJ1-5; the match to TRBD1 covers 7 bases. Germline loops: CDR1 MNHNS, CDR2 SASEGT. The CDR3 spans 15 residues. V dropped 6 bases and J dropped 3; count of bases not matched to a gene: 8. DNA for the CDR3: TGTGCCAGCAGCATCCAGGGGGGCTTCAATCAGCCCCAGCATTTT. It codes for CASSIQGGFNQPQHF.

V is TRBV10-3 and J is TRBJ1-5; possible D gene TRBD1, 5 bases. Trimming removed 1 base at V and 7 bases at J, with 14 bases between. CDR1 ENHRY and CDR2 SYGVKD come from the germline V gene. CDR3 length equals 15 residues. CDR3 sequence reads: CAISEYDQGGQPQHF. The CDR3 DNA is TGTGCCATCAGTGAGTACGATCAGGGAGGGCAGCCCCAGCATTTT.

Sample share makes this clone large. The chain recombines TRBV7-9 with TRBJ2-7; D gene uncertain. Germline V gene lookup returns CDR1 SEHNR and CDR2 FQNEAQ (reference sequence). Trimming left V 1 base short and J 3 bases short, with 7 bases between. The CDR3 runs 13 residues. The chain's CDR3 is CASSLDGFYEQYF. The CDR3 nucleotides are TGTGCCAGCAGCTTAGATGGATTCTACGAGCAGTACTTC.

This clone has just one count. V gene TRBV4-3 combines with J gene TRBJ2-3; no definite D call. From germline, CDR1 is LGHNA and CDR2 YSLEER. The CDR3 contains 15 residues. Trimming removed 0 bases from V and 2 bases from J, with 9 bases in between. The CDR3 here is CASSQDLEPTDTQYF. CDR3 nucleotide sequence: TGCGCCAGCAGCCAAGACCTGGAGCCCACAGATACGCAGTATTTT.

This clone was observed once. The chain carries TRBV6-6 and TRBJ2-1, with 9 bases lining up with TRBD2. Germline loops: CDR1 MNHNY, CDR2 SVGAGI (reference sequence). The CDR3 runs 14 residues. Trimming took 7 bases from V and 8 from J; bases not matched to a gene: 9. CDR3 DNA sequence: TGTGCCAGCAATTTAATAGCGGGAGTCGATGAGCAGTTCTTC. Translation: CASNLIAGVDEQFF.

V is TRBV6-5 and J is TRBJ2-1; 9 bases map to TRBD2. This CDR3 is 15 amino acids long. V lost 4 bases to trimming and J lost 3 bases; unmatched junction nucleotides: 4. CDR1 is MNHEY, CDR2 SVGAGI, per germline. In nucleotides, the CDR3 is TGTGCCAGCAGTTTACTAGCGGGCGTCTACAATGAGCAGTTCTTC. It codes for CASSLLAGVYNEQFF.

The chain couples TRBV29-1 to TRBJ2-1; D remains ambiguous. Germline lookup yields CDR1 SQVTM and CDR2 ANQGSEA. CDR3 size: 12 residues. V was pared by 4 bases and J by 4 bases, with 8 bases between. The CDR3 reads CSVVSVYNEQFF. In DNA, the CDR3 is TGCAGCGTTGTATCGGTATACAATGAGCAGTTCTTC.

The J gene is TRBJ2-2, the V gene TRBV27; the match to TRBD2 covers 16 bases. The germline CDR1 and CDR2 sequences are MNHEY and SMNVEV (reference sequence). The CDR3 has 17 residues. The V segment lost 8 bases and the J segment 5 bases; nucleotides outside the gene matches: 8. The CDR3 DNA reads as TGTGCCAGCCAGGGACTAGCGGGAGGGCCTGGGACCGGGGAGCTGTTTTTT. Amino acids: CASQGLAGGPGTGELFF.

This chain uses TRBV6-1 with TRBJ2-3; D possibly corresponds to TRBD2 (6 bases). Germline CDR1 and CDR2: MNHNS and SASEGT. Trimming stripped 4 bases from V and 6 bases from J, with 17 bases between. The CDR3 is 15 residues long. The CDR3: CASSGRREQLDTQYF. In DNA, the CDR3 is TGTGCCAGCAGTGGAAGGCGGGAACAATTGGATACGCAGTATTTT.

The rearrangement links TRBV5-4 to TRBJ2-7; the match to TRBD2 covers 9 bases. The CDR3 length is 17 residues. The germline V gene encodes CDR1 SGHNT and CDR2 YYREEE (reference sequence). V lost 0 bases, J lost 7 bases, and 14 bases stayed unmatched. The CDR3 sequence is CASSLGSFSGSPKEQYF. CDR3 coding DNA: TGTGCCAGCAGCTTGGGATCCTTTAGCGGGAGCCCTAAAGAGCAGTACTTC.

Only a few counts were recorded for this clone. Because the CDR3's place on the DNA is in doubt, the DNA is left out and the CDR3 is given as listed by TCRdb. The chain carries TRBV4-1 and TRBJ2-2; whether TRBD1, the table's D call, matches the DNA was not checked. CDR1 and CDR2 (germline): MGHRA, YSYEKL. The CDR3 has 18 amino acids, counting both end residues. CDR3 loop: CASTLGTGTGLRAGELFF.

This clone was counted a single time. The rearrangement uses TRBV4-1 and TRBJ1-1; the D is unclear. With 4 bases removed from V and 2 bases from J, the gap between germline ends came to 17 bases. There are 16 residues in the CDR3. The V gene's germline CDR1 is MGHRA and CDR2 YSYEKL. For the CDR3, the DNA is TGCGCCAGCAGCCGAACAGATAGGGTGTACAACACTGAAGCTTTCTTT. It translates to CASSRTDRVYNTEAFF.

This chain joins TRBV18 and TRBJ2-1, with TRBD2 matching over 11 bases. The V gene's germline CDR1 is KGHSH and CDR2 LQKENI. The CDR3 totals 14 residues. Trimming took 3 bases from V and 9 from J; bases not matched to a gene: 4. The CDR3 DNA sequence: TGTGCCAGCTCACCTTCCGGGACTAGCGGTGAGCAGTTCTTC. This translates into CASSPSGTSGEQFF.

The V call is TRBV29-1, the J call TRBJ2-3; unclear D gene. The CDR3 has 13 residues. Per the germline V gene, CDR1 is SQVTM and CDR2 is ANQGSEA. V lost 3 bases and J lost 4, with 11 bases in between. The chain's CDR3 is CSVDRSGADTQYF. The DNA of the CDR3 is TGCAGCGTTGACCGGTCGGGCGCAGATACGCAGTATTTT.

For this clone: The sample carries other DNA sequences with the same CDR3. This rearrangement joins TRBV29-1 to TRBJ2-7; 12 bases fit TRBD1. CDR3 size: 16 residues. Germline trimming cut 0 bases from V and 5 bases from J; bases unmatched to any gene: 8. Germline CDR1 reads SQVTM; CDR2 reads ANQGSEA. The CDR3 spells CSVEDLGDRGPNEQYF. The CDR3 nucleotides are TGCAGCGTTGAAGATCTGGGGGACAGGGGGCCAAACGAGCAGTACTTC.

The chain employs TRBV21-1 and TRBJ2-5. TRBV21-1 is marked as a pseudogene. This CDR3 contains 13 residues. The CDR3 DNA follows: TGTGCCAGCAGCAAAGCAGGGAAAGAGACCCAGTACTTC. Its protein is CASSKAGKETQYF.

V is TRBV13 and J is TRBJ1-2, with 9 bases identical to TRBD1. The V segment lost 9 bases and the J segment 6 bases; nucleotides outside the gene matches: 14. The CDR3 runs 15 residues. Germline V gene data show CDR1 as PRHDT and CDR2 as FYEKMQ (reference sequence). The chain's CDR3 is CASNPGQGDRDGYTF. CDR3 coding DNA: TGTGCCAGTAATCCGGGACAGGGTGATAGGGATGGCTACACCTTC. Supplemented by reference TRBV13 and TRBJ1-2, the full variable domain reads AAGVIQSPRHLIKEKRETATLKCYPIPRHDTVYWYQQGPGQDPQFLISFYEKMQSDKGSIPDRFSAQQFSDYHSELNMSSLELGDSALYFCASNPGQGDRDGYTFGSGTRLTVV.

The rearrangement links TRBV4-1 to TRBJ2-7; D not resolved. The CDR3 extends over 11 amino acids. CDR1 is MGHRA, CDR2 YSYEKL, per germline. V was pared by 0 bases and J by 9 bases, with 6 bases between. The CDR3 DNA reads as TGCGCCAGCAGCCAAGAATCCGTGCAGTACTTC. Amino acid sequence: CASSQESVQYF.

V gene TRBV27 combines with J gene TRBJ1-5; 9 positions match TRBD1. V shed 3 bases, J shed 3 bases, and the junction held 3 bases outside the gene matches. Germline loops: CDR1 MNHEY, CDR2 SMNVEV (reference sequence). The CDR3 runs 15 residues. The CDR3 loop reads CASSLTGGNNQPQHF. The CDR3 nucleotides read TGTGCCAGCAGTTTGACAGGGGGGAACAATCAGCCCCAGCATTTT.

The gene calls are TRBV9 and TRBJ1-4; D call uncertain. Germline CDR1 and CDR2: SGDLS and YYNGEE. Trimming stripped 4 bases from V and 8 bases from J, with 12 bases between. The CDR3 covers 13 residues. DNA for the CDR3: TGTGCCAGCAGCTCCCCATTGGGGGAAAAACTGTTTTTT. The encoded protein is CASSSPLGEKLFF. Full variable domain (missing parts from reference TRBV9 and TRBJ1-4): DSGVTQTPKHLITATGQRVTLRCSPRSGDLSVYWYQQSLDQGLQFLIQYYNGEERAKGNILERFSAQQFPDLHSELNLSSLELGDSALYFCASSSPLGEKLFFGSGTQLSVL.

Concerning this clone itself: At one end the junction does not follow the germline gene, possibly because of a read error. This rearrangement joins TRBV6-5 to TRBJ2-7; the match to TRBD1 covers 10 bases. CDR3 length equals 14 residues. Looked up from germline, CDR1 is MNHEY and CDR2 is SVGAGI. The CDR3 DNA sequence: TGTGTCAGCAGTTCCTGGGACAGGGGCAACGAGCAGTACTTC. Translating it yields CVSSSWDRGNEQYF.

This sequence joins TRBV15 and TRBJ1-2, with 8 bases fitting TRBD1. V lost 0 bases, J lost 7 bases, and 10 bases stayed unmatched. Germline V CDR1 and CDR2: LNHNV, YYDKDF (reference sequence). The CDR3 is 16 amino acids. DNA for the CDR3: TGTGCCACCAGCAGAGACTCTGTCAGGGGGCGGAGTGGCTACACCTTC. Translation: CATSRDSVRGRSGYTF.

The CDR3 nucleotides read TGTGCCAGCAGCTTAATGATCACAGATACGCAGTATTTT. This sequence encodes CASSLMITDTQYF. V and J are TRBV7-3 and TRBJ2-3; D is uncertain. The V gene lost 1 base and the J gene lost 2 bases, with 4 bases spanning the gap. The V gene's germline CDR1 is SGHTA and CDR2 FQGTGA. The CDR3 has 13 residues.

This chain uses TRBV11-2 with TRBJ1-5; D perhaps matches TRBD1 (6 bases). This CDR3 has 15 amino acids. V lost 3 bases to trimming and J lost 5 bases, with 14 bases between them. Germline CDR1 and CDR2: SGHAT and FQNNGV. CDR3 nucleotides: TGTGCCAGCAGCTTGAGTTGGGGGGCTTATCAGCCCCAGCATTTT. Encoded protein: CASSLSWGAYQPQHF.

This clone appeared once. This sequence joins TRBV5-4 and TRBJ2-7; 10 bases are shared with TRBD2. The CDR3 totals 16 residues. Per germline, CDR1 SGHNT and CDR2 YYREEE (reference sequence). V trimming: 4 bases; J trimming: 2 bases; junction bases outside the gene matches: 9. The DNA for the CDR3 is TGTGCCAGCAGCCCGTCTAGCGGGAGTGGGGCCTACGAGCAGTACTTC. It specifies CASSPSSGSGAYEQYF.

DNA for the CDR3: TGTGCCAGCAGTCCCCACGGACTAGCGGGAGGATACGAGCAGTACTTC. As protein: CASSPHGLAGGYEQYF. The V and J genes are TRBV27 and TRBJ2-7; 14 positions agree with TRBD2. The germline CDR1 and CDR2 sequences are MNHEY and SMNVEV (reference sequence). V trimming: 5 bases; J trimming: 4 bases; junction bases outside the gene matches: 7. This CDR3 contains 16 residues.

V gene TRBV11-1 combines with J gene TRBJ2-1; 9 bases fit TRBD1. Per the germline V gene, CDR1 is SGHAT and CDR2 is FQDESV (reference sequence). This CDR3 contains 18 residues. The CDR3 nucleotides are TGTGCTATTTCGACCGGGACAGGGAACCAAGAGGCCTACAATGAGCAGTTCTTC. Residues: CAISTGTGNQEAYNEQFF.